This is a list of T cell receptor beta chains from one sample in a study of blood T cell repertoires in COVID-19. Clones were sequenced by immunoSEQ multiplex PCR, and TCRdb holds only the in-frame ones, with some missing. The top ten clones hold 5.5% of a sample with roughly 220,000 clones, around 80% of them seen once. The specimen sequenced was peripheral blood. These receptors all stem from a woman aged 70-85 years with acute or convalescent COVID-19. Each CDR3 is given with its conserved first and last residue. A D gene is named only where the DNA matches it firmly. Not every row has a clone size; where given, it reads once, few, many or a size class.

DNA	CDR3	D	size	V	J
TGTGCCAGCACGGCGGGGTCCTACGAGCAGTACTTC	CASTAGSYEQYF	.	once	TRBV6-6	TRBJ2-7
TGTGCCAGCAGTGAAAATCAGCGGGACTATGGCTACACCTTC	CASSENQRDYGYTF	.	.	TRBV2	TRBJ1-2
TGTGCCAGTAGTATCGCCCTATATCCGTCGGTGAACACTGAAGCTTTCTTT	CASSIALYPSVNTEAFF	.	.	TRBV19	TRBJ1-1
TGTGCCAGCAGCTTAAGCGCGCCGTTCACCGGGGAGCTGTTTTTT	CASSLSAPFTGELFF	.	few	TRBV7-3	TRBJ2-2
TGCGCCAGCACCGCGCGGGAGGAAGGCAATGAGCAGTTCTTC	CASTAREEGNEQFF	TRBD2	.	TRBV5-1	TRBJ2-1
TGTGCCAGCAGCTCTGACAGGGGGATAAGCTATGGCTACACCTTC	CASSSDRGISYGYTF	TRBD1	.	TRBV7-9	TRBJ1-2
TGTGCCAGCAGCTTGGCCACAGGGCTCACTGAAGCTTTCTTT	CASSLATGLTEAFF	.	.	TRBV5-6	TRBJ1-1
TGTGCCAGTAGTGTGGCTAGCGGGACGAAGACCCAGTACTTC	CASSVASGTKTQYF	TRBD2	.	TRBV19	TRBJ2-5
TGTGCCAGCAGCTCTAGTACAGGGAACACTGAAGCTTTCTTT	CASSSSTGNTEAFF	.	.	TRBV7-6	TRBJ1-1
TGTGCCAGCAGCCCACTAGCGAATCACCAAGAGACCCAGTACTTC	CASSPLANHQETQYF	TRBD2	.	TRBV27	TRBJ2-5
TGTGCCAGCAGCTCTCAGGCCAATCAGCCCCAGCATTTT	CASSSQANQPQHF	.	.	TRBV7-9	TRBJ1-5
TGTGCCAGCAGCTTATTGGGAGGGGTCGGGGAGCTGTTTTTT	CASSLLGGVGELFF	TRBD2	.	TRBV7-3	TRBJ2-2
TGCGCCAGCAGCCGGGACAGGAGCTCCTACGAGCAGTACTTC	CASSRDRSSYEQYF	TRBD1	.	TRBV5-1	TRBJ2-7
TGTGCCAGCAGCCAGTTAGTCGGGGAGCAGTACTTC	CASSQLVGEQYF	.	once	TRBV3-1/TRBV3-2	TRBJ2-7
TGCGCCAGCAGCTTTCCGGAGTCCGGGGCCAACGTCCTGACTTTC	CASSFPESGANVLTF	.	.	TRBV5-1	TRBJ2-6
TGTGCCAGTAGCCAAGATTTTTCAGGGGATGAAGCTTTCTTT	CASSQDFSGDEAFF	.	.	TRBV14	TRBJ1-1
TGTGCCTGGAATACTCCGGGAATTAGCTCCTACGAGCAGTACTTC	CAWNTPGISSYEQYF	.	.	TRBV30	TRBJ2-7
TGCGCCAGCAGCGGGACTAGCGGGAGGGGGAATGAGCAGTTCTTC	CASSGTSGRGNEQFF	TRBD2	.	TRBV5-1	TRBJ2-1
TGCGCCAGCAGCCCTCGGGAGGGCCTTGAAGCTTTCTTT	CASSPREGLEAFF	.	.	TRBV5-1	TRBJ1-1
TGTGCCAGCAGCTTAATTGGGACTATCCTCTACAATGAGCAGTTCTTC	CASSLIGTILYNEQFF	TRBD2	.	TRBV7-6	TRBJ2-1
TGTGCCAGCAGCCCCCGGGAGGAGTATGGCTACACCTTC	CASSPREEYGYTF	.	.	TRBV11-2	TRBJ1-2
TGCGCCAGCAGCCAAGATCAGGACAGGGGTACCGGGGAGCTGTTTTTT	CASSQDQDRGTGELFF	TRBD1	.	TRBV4-1	TRBJ2-2
TGTGCCAGCAGCTTGGGACAGGTGAACACTGAAGCTTTCTTT	CASSLGQVNTEAFF	TRBD1	.	TRBV7-9	TRBJ1-1
TGTGCCACCAGCAGAGATCAAACAGGGGGCCAAGAGACCCAGTACTTC	CATSRDQTGGQETQYF	TRBD1	few	TRBV15	TRBJ2-5
TGTGCCAGTGGGACTAGGGATGGCTACACCTTC	CASGTRDGYTF	.	.	TRBV28	TRBJ1-2
TGTGCCATCAGTGGACAGGGTGGCTATGGCTACACCTTC	CAISGQGGYGYTF	TRBD1	.	TRBV10-3	TRBJ1-2